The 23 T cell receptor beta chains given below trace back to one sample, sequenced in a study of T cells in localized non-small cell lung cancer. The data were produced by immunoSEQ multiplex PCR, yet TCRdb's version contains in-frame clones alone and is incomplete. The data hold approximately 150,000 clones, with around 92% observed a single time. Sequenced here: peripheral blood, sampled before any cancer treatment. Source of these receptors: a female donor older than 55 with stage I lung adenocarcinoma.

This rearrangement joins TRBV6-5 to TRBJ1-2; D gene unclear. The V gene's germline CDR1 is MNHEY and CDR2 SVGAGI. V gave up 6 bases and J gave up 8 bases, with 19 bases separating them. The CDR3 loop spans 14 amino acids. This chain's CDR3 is CASRPSRELAGYTF. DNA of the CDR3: TGTGCCAGCAGACCTTCGAGGGAGTTAGCGGGCTACACCTTC.

Here the CDR3 reads CASSQPGTGELFF. Written as DNA, the CDR3 is TGTGCCAGCAGCCAGCCCGGAACCGGGGAGCTGTTTTTT. V gene TRBV11-3 combines with J gene TRBJ2-2; D call uncertain. CDR1 is SGHNT and CDR2 is YENEEA in the germline V gene. This CDR3 region has 13 residues. V lost 5 bases and J 5 bases, leaving 9 bases between the germline ends.

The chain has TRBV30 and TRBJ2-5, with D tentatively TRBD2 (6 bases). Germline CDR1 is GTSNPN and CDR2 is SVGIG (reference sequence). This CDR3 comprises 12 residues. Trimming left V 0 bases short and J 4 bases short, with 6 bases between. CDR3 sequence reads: CAWSVGGETQYF. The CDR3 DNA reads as TGTGCCTGGAGTGTGGGGGGAGAGACCCAGTACTTC.

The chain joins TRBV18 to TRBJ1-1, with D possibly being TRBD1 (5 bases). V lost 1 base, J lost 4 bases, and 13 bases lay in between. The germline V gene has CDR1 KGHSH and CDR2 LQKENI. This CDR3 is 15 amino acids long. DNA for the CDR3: TGTGCCAGCTCACCACTAGGTAGGGGCCCCACTGAAGCTTTCTTT. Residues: CASSPLGRGPTEAFF.

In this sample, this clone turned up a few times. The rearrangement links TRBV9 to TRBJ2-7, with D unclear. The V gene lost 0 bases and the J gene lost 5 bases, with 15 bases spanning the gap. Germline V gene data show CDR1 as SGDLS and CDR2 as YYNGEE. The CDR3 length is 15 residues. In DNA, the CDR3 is TGTGCCAGCAGCGTAGGCAGGACGGCAGTCAACGAGCAGTACTTC. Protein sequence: CASSVGRTAVNEQYF.

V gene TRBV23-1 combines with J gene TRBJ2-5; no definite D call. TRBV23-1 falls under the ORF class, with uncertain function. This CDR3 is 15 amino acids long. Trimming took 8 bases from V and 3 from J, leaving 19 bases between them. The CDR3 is CASGRSTLLEETQYF. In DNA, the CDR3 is TGCGCCAGCGGTCGCTCTACTCTTCTCGAAGAGACCCAGTACTTC.

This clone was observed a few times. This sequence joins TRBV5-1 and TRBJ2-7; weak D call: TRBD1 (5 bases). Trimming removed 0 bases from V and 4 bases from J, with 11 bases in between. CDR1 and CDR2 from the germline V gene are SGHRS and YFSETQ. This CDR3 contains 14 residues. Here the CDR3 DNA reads TGCGCCAGCAGCTTGGTGGGGCCCGGATACGAGCAGTACTTC. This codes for CASSLVGPGYEQYF.

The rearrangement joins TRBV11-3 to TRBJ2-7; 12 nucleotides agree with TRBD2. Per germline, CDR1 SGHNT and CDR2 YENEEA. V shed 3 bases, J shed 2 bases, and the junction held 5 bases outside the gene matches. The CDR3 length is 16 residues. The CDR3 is CASSFLLAGGAYEQYF. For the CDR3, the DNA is TGTGCCAGCAGCTTCCTACTAGCGGGAGGCGCCTACGAGCAGTACTTC. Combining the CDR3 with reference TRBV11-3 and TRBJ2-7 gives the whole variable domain EAGVVQSPRYKIIEKKQPVAFWCNPISGHNTLYWYLQNLGQGPELLIRYENEEAVDDSQLPKDRFSAERLKGVDSTLKIQPAELGDSAVYLCASSFLLAGGAYEQYFGPGTRLTVT.

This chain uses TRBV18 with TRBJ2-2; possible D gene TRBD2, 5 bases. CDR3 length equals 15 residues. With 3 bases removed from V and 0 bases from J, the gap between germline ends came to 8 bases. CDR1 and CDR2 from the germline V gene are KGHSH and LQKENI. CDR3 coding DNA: TGTGCCAGCTCACCTGCCGGGGCGAACACCGGGGAGCTGTTTTTT. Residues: CASSPAGANTGELFF.

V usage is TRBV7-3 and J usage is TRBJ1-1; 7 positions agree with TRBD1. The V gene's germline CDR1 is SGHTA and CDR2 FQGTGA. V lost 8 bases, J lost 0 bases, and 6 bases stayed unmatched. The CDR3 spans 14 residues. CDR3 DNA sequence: TGTGCCAGCCAAGGGGGCAGCTTGAACACTGAAGCTTTCTTT. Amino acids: CASQGGSLNTEAFF.

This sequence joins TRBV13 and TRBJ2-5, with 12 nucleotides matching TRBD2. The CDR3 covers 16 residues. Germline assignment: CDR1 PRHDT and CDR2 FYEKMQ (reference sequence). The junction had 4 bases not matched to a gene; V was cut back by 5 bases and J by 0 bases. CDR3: CASSSWTSGNQETQYF. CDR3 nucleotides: TGTGCCAGCAGCAGTTGGACTAGCGGGAACCAAGAGACCCAGTACTTC.

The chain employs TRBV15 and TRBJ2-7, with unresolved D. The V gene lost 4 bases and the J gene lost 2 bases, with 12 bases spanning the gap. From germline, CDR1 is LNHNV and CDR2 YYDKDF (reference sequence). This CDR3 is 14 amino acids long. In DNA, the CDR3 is TGTGCCACCAGCAAGTTTGAACAACCCTACGAGCAGTACTTC. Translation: CATSKFEQPYEQYF. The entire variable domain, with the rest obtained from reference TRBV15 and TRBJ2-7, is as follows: DAMVIQNPRYQVTQFGKPVTLSCSQTLNHNVMYWYQQKSSQAPKLLFHYYDKDFNNEADTPDNFQSRRPNTSFCFLDIRSPGLGDTAMYLCATSKFEQPYEQYFGPGTRLTVT.

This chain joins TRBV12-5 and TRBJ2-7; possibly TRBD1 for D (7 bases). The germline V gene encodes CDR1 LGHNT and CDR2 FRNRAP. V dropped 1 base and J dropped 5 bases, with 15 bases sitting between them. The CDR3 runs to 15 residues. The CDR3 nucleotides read TGTGCTAGTGGTTTGGGACAGGGACTTCCCCACGAGCAGTACTTC. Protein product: CASGLGQGLPHEQYF. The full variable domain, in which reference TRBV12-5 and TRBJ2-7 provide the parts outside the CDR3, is DARVTQTPRHKVTEMGQEVTMRCQPILGHNTVFWYRQTMMQGLELLAYFRNRAPLDDSGMPKDRFSAEMPDATLATLKIQPSEPRDSAVYFCASGLGQGLPHEQYFGPGTRLTVT.

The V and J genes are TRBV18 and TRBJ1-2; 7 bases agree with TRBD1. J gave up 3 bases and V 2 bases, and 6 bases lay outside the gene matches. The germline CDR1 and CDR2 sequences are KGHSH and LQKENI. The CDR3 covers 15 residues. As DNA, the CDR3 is TGTGCCAGCTCACCAATCACGACAGGGCACTATGGCTACACCTTC. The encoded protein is CASSPITTGHYGYTF.

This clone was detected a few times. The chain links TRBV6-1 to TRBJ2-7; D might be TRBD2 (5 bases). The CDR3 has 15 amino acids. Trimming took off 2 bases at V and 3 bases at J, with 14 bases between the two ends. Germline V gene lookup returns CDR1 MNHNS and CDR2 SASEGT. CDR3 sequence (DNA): TGTGCCAGCAGTGAAAAAGGGCCTAGCAGCTACGAGCAGTACTTC. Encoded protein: CASSEKGPSSYEQYF.

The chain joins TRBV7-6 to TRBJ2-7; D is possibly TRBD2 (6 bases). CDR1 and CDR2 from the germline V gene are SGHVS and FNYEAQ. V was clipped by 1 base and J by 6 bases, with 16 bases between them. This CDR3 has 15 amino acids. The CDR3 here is CASSLVATRLSEQYF. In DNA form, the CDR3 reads TGTGCCAGCAGCTTAGTGGCGACTAGGTTGAGCGAGCAGTACTTC.

CDR3 amino acids: CASSLAQRGQGTGELFF. The DNA of the CDR3 is TGCGCCAGCAGCTTGGCCCAAAGGGGACAGGGAACCGGGGAGCTGTTTTTT. The chain combines TRBV5-1 with TRBJ2-2; 9 nucleotides line up with TRBD1. Germline CDR1 is SGHRS and CDR2 is YFSETQ. Trimming removed 0 bases from V and 5 bases from J; junction bases left unmatched: 8. The CDR3 sequence is 17 residues long.

In DNA form, the CDR3 reads TGTGCCAGCAGGCTGACTGGCGATACGCAGTATTTT. Its translation: CASRLTGDTQYF. J is TRBJ2-3 and V is TRBV6-1; D not certain. V lost 6 bases, J lost 6 bases, and 10 bases lay in between. This CDR3 has 12 residues. Germline CDR1 and CDR2: MNHNS and SASEGT.

CDR3 bases: TGTGCCAGCACCCCCTTTGGGCAGACCTACAATGAGCAGTTCTTC. Amino acid sequence: CASTPFGQTYNEQFF. The chain couples TRBV27 to TRBJ2-1; no firm D call. The ends were cut back, 7 bases at V and 2 bases at J, with 15 bases in the middle. The germline V gene encodes CDR1 MNHEY and CDR2 SMNVEV (reference sequence). This CDR3 comprises 15 residues.

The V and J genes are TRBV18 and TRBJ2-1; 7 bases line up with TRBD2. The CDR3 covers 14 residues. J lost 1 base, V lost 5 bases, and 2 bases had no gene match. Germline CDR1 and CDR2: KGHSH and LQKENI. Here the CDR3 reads CASSASGSYNEQFF. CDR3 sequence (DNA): TGTGCCAGCTCAGCTAGCGGTTCCTACAATGAGCAGTTCTTC. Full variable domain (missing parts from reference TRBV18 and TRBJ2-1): NAGVMQNPRHLVRRRGQEARLRCSPMKGHSHVYWYRQLPEEGLKFMVYLQKENIIDESGMPKERFSAEFPKEGPSILRIQQVVRGDSAAYFCASSASGSYNEQFFGPGTRLTVL.

In DNA, the CDR3 is TGTGCCCTGGGGAAGGGGGGAGGGAGGCTGAGTGAAAAACTGTTTTTT. This sequence encodes CALGKGGGRLSEKLFF. The rearrangement uses TRBV30 and TRBJ1-4; tentative D call: TRBD1 (6 bases). Between the trimmed V and J ends, which lost 8 bases and 7 bases, there was a span of 26 bases. Germline values: CDR1 GTSNPN, CDR2 SVGIG (reference sequence). The CDR3 consists of 16 residues. Full variable domain (rest looked up from reference TRBV30 and TRBJ1-4): SQTIHQWPATLVQPVGSPLSLECTVEGTSNPNLYWYRQAAGRGLQLLFYSVGIGQISSEVPQNLSASRPQDRQFILSSKKLLLSDSGFYLCALGKGGGRLSEKLFFGSGTQLSVL.

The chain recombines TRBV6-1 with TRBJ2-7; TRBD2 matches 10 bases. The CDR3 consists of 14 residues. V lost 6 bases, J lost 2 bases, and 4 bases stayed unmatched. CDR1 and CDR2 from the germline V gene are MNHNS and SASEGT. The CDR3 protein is CASRLGLATYEQYF. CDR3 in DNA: TGTGCCAGCAGACTGGGACTAGCGACCTACGAGCAGTACTTC.

The CDR3 bases are TGTGCCAGCAGCCTCGGTCCCGGGAGAGGTGTAGAGACCCAGTACTTC. This sequence encodes CASSLGPGRGVETQYF. V and J are TRBV11-1 and TRBJ2-5; the D gene is possibly TRBD2 (6 bases). CDR3 length equals 16 residues. In germline, CDR1 is SGHAT, CDR2 FQDESV (reference sequence). The V gene lost 5 bases and the J gene lost 4 bases, with 20 bases spanning the gap.